This record concerns one T cell receptor beta chain sequence. Its target is not known. Healthy Caucasians supplied all donations. This sample is part of a study of identical twins. Study-wide results and limits: Out-of-frame alpha sequences common to twins exhibited an excess of low generation probability.

The V gene end was trimmed by 3 bases and the J gene end by 3 bases; junction bases not matched to a gene: 5. This CDR3 has 16 residues. Germline lookup yields CDR1 SEHNR and CDR2 FQNEAQ (reference sequence). Unique molecular identifiers were present on the cDNA, and a universal primer site came from template switching. TCRdb used MiXCR to reprocess the 5' RACE reads, holding one entry per CDR3 protein. The sample lists some 1,700,000 distinct CDR3 sequences; 32% were seen once. Sequencing was carried out using cord blood. V is TRBV7-9 and J is TRBJ1-6, with TRBD1 matching over 7 bases. This TCR came from a newborn girl in good health. The CDR3 DNA is TGTGCCAGCAGCTTCGGGACAGCTCTCTATAATTCACCCCTCCACTTT. It is translated as CASSFGTALYNSPLHF.